These T cell receptor beta chains were read from a single sample in a study of T-cell reconstitution after alpha-beta-depleted transplantation in children. TCRdb used MiXCR to reprocess the PCR reads, holding one entry per CDR3 protein. The data show about a million distinct CDR3 sequences, roughly 29% seen once. Sequenced material: PBMCs, mostly from graft donor cells, taken 360 days after TCRalphabeta/CD19-depleted stem cell transplant. All receptors derive from a boy in the first two years of life who had a stem cell transplant for SCID, so the T cells may come from the graft donor. Each CDR3 is given with its conserved first and last residue. A D gene is named only where the DNA matches it firmly. Clone size is given for some rows only: seen once, a few or many times, or a class if the clone is expanded.

.,.,TRBV12-3/TRBV12-4,TRBJ1-1,CASSPLRGNTEAFF,TGTGCCAGCAGTCCACTGCGGGGGAACACTGAAGCTTTCTTT
.,.,TRBV3-1,TRBJ1-1,CASSPRAAGKETEAFF,TGTGCCAGCAGCCCACGAGCGGCAGGGAAGGAAACTGAAGCTTTCTTT
TRBD2,.,TRBV7-6,TRBJ2-5,CASSTHARTSGAQETQYF,TGTGCCAGCAGCACCCATGCTAGGACTAGCGGGGCCCAAGAGACCCAGTACTTC
.,many,TRBV7-8,TRBJ2-5,CASSEPPLYQETQYF,TGTGCCAGCAGCGAGCCCCCACTATACCAAGAGACCCAGTACTTC
.,.,TRBV12-3/TRBV12-4,TRBJ2-3,CASSLDPGLPMNF,TGTGCCAGCAGTTTGGACCCGGGGCTTCCAATGAATTTT
.,few,TRBV6-2/TRBV6-3,TRBJ2-3,CASSYGGGPEGTQYF,TGTGCCAGCAGTTACGGCGGGGGCCCAGAGGGTACGCAGTATTTT
TRBD2,few,TRBV20-1,TRBJ2-3,CSATAGLPLTDTQYF,TGCAGTGCTACTGCGGGACTACCCCTCACAGATACGCAGTATTTT
.,.,TRBV29-1,TRBJ2-2,CSVEIPLTDKHYTGELFF,TGCAGCGTTGAAATTCCCCTAACAGATAAACATTACACCGGGGAGCTGTTTTTT
.,few,TRBV28,TRBJ2-7,CASSTIRALYEQYF,TGTGCCAGCAGTACAATAAGAGCCCTCTACGAGCAGTACTTC
TRBD1,.,TRBV15,TRBJ1-1,CATSRIRQGNTEAFF,TGTGCCACCAGCAGAATCCGACAGGGGAACACTGAAGCTTTCTTT